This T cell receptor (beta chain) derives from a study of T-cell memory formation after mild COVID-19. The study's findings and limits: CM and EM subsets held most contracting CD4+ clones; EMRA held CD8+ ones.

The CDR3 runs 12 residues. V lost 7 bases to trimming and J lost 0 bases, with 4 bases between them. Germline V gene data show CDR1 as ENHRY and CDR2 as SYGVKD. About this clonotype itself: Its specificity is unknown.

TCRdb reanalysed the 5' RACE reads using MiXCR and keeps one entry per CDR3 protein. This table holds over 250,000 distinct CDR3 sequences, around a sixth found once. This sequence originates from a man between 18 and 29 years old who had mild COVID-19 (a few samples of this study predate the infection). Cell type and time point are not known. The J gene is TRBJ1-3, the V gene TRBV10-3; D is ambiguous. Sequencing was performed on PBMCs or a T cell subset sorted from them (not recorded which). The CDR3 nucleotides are TGTGCCATCACTAGCTCTGGAAACACCATATATTTT. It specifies CAITSSGNTIYF.